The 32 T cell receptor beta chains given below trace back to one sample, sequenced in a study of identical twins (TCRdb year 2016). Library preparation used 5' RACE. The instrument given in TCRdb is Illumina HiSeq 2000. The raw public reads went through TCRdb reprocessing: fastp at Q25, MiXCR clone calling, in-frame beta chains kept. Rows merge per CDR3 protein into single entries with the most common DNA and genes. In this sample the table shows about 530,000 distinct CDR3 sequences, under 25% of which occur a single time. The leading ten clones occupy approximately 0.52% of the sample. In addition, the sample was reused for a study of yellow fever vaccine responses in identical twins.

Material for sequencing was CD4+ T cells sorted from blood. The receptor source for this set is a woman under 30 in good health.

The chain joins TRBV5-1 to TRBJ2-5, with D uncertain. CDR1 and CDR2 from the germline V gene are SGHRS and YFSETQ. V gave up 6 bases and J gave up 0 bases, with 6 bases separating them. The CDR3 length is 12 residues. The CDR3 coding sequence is TGCGCCAGCAAAACAAACCAAGAGACCCAGTACTTC. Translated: CASKTNQETQYF.

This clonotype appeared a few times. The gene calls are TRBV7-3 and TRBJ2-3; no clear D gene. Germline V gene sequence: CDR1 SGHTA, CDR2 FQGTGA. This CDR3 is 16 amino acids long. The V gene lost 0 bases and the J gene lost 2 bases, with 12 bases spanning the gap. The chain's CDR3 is CASSLTAGPPTDTQYF. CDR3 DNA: TGTGCCAGCAGCTTAACGGCCGGGCCACCCACAGATACGCAGTATTTT.

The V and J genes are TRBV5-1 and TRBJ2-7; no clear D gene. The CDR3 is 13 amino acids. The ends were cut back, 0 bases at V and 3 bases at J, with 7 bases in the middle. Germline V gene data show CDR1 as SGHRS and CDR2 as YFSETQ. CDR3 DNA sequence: TGCGCCAGCAGCTTGGACGGTCACTACGAGCAGTACGTC. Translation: CASSLDGHYEQYV.

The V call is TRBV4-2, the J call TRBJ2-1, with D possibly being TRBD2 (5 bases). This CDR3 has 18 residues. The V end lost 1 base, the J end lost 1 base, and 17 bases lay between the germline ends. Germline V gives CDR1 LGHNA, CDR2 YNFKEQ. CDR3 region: CASSQARTLSGSYNEQFF. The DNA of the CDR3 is TGTGCCAGCAGCCAAGCTAGGACTCTTTCTGGGTCCTACAATGAGCAGTTCTTC.

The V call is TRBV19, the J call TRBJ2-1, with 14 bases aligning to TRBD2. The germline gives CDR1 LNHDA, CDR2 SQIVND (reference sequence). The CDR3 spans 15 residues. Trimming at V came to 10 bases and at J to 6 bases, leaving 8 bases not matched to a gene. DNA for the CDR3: TGTGCCACCGGGACTAGCGGGAGTTGGTTCAATGAGCAGTTCTTC. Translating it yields CATGTSGSWFNEQFF.

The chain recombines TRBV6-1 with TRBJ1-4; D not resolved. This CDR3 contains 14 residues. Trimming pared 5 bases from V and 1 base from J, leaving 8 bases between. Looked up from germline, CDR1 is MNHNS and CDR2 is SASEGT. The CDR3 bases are TGTGCCAGCAGTCAAGACCGAACTAATGAAAAACTGTTTTTT. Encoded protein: CASSQDRTNEKLFF.

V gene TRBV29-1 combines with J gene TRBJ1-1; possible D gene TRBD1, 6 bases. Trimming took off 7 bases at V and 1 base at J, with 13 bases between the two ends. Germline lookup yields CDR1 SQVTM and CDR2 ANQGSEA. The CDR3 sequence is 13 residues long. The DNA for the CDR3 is TGCAGCGCCAGAGGACAGACGAACACTGAAGCTTTCTTT. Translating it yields CSARGQTNTEAFF.

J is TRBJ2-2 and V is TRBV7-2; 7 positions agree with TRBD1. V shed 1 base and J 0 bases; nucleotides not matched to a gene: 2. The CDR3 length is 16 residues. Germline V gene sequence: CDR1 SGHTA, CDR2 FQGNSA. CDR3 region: CASSLVGTANTGELFF. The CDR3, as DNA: TGTGCCAGCAGCTTAGTTGGGACAGCGAACACCGGGGAGCTGTTTTTT.

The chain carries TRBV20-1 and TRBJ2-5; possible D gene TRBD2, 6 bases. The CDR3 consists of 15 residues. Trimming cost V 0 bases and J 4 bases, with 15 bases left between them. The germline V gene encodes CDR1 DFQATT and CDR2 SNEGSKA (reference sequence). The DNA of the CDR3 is TGCAGTGCTAGAGAAGCCGGGAGTGGGAGAGAGACCCAGTACTTC. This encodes CSAREAGSGRETQYF.

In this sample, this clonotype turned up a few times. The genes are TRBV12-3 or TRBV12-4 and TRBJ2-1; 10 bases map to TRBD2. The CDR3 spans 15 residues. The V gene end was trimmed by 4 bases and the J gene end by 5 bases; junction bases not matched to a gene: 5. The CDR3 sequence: CASSYSGLANNEQFF. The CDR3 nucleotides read TGTGCCAGCAGTTACTCGGGACTAGCGAACAATGAGCAGTTCTTC.

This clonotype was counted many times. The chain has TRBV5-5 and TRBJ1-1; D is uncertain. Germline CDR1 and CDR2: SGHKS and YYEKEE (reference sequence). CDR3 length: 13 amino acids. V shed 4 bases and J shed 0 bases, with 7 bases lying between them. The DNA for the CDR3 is TGTGCCAGCAGCCGGGCGGTGAACACTGAAGCTTTCTTT. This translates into CASSRAVNTEAFF.

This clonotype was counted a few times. Here the CDR3 DNA reads TGTGCCAGCAGTTCTGTTATCGGGGAGCTGTTTTTT. Residues: CASSSVIGELFF. The gene calls are TRBV7-9 and TRBJ2-2; D unresolved. The CDR3 has 12 residues. Trimming took 6 bases from V and 7 from J, leaving 9 bases between them. In germline, CDR1 is SEHNR, CDR2 FQNEAQ (reference sequence).

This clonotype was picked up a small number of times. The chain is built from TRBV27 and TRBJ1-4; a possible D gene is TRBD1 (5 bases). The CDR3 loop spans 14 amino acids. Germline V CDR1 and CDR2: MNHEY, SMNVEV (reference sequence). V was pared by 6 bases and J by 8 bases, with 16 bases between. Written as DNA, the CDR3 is TGTGCCAGCAGCGACAGTTCCATGCGGGAAAAACTGTTTTTT. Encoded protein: CASSDSSMREKLFF.

CDR3 in amino acids: CASSLPGLAGVVTDTQYF. The CDR3 coding sequence is TGCGCCAGCAGCCTCCCGGGACTAGCGGGAGTAGTGACAGATACGCAGTATTTT. J is TRBJ2-3 and V is TRBV5-1; the match to TRBD2 covers 14 bases. Germline V gene sequence: CDR1 SGHRS, CDR2 YFSETQ. The CDR3 has 18 residues. V gave up 4 bases and J gave up 3 bases; unmatched junction bases: 10.

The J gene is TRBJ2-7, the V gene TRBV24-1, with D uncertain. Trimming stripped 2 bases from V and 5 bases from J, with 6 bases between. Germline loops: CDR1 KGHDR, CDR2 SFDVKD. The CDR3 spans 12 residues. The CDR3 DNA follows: TGTGCCACCAGTGATTATAGTCACGAGCAGTACTTC. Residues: CATSDYSHEQYF.

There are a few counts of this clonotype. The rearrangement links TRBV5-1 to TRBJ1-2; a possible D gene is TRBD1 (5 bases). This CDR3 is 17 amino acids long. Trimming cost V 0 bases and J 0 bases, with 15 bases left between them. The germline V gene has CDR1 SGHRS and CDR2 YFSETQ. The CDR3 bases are TGCGCCAGCAGCTTGGAGGGGTGGTCTATTTCTAACTATGGCTACACCTTC. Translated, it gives CASSLEGWSISNYGYTF.

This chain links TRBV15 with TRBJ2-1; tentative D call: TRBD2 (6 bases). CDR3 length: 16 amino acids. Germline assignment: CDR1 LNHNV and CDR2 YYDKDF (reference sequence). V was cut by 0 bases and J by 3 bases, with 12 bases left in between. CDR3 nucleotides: TGTGCCACCAGCAGAGATATTGGGACTGTCTACAATGAGCAGTTCTTC. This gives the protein CATSRDIGTVYNEQFF.

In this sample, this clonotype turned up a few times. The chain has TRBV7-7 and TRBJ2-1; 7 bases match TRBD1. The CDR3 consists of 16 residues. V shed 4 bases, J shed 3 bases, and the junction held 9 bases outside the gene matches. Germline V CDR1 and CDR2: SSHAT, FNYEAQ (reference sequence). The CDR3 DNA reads TGTGCCAGCAGCTCCGCTCCAGGGGGAAGCTACAATGAGCAGTTCTTC. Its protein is CASSSAPGGSYNEQFF.

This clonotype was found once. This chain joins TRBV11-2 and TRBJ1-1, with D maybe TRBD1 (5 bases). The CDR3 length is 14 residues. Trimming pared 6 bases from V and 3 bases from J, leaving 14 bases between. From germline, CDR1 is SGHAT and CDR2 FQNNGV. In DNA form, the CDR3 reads TGTGCCAGCAGGGAAGGGGCGTGGGACACTGAAGCTTTCTTT. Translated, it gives CASREGAWDTEAFF.

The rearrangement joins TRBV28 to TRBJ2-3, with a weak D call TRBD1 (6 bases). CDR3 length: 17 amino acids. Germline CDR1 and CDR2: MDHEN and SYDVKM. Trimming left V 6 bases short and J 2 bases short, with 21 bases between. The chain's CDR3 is CASSPQNTGWATDTQYF. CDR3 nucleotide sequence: TGTGCCAGCAGCCCCCAAAATACAGGGTGGGCCACAGATACGCAGTATTTT.

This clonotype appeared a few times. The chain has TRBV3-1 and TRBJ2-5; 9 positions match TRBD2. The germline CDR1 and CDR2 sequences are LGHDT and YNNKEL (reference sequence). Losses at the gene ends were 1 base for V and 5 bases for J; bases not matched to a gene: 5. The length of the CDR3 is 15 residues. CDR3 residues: CASSQVKAGGETQYF. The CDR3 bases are TGTGCCAGCAGCCAAGTAAAAGCGGGGGGTGAGACCCAGTACTTC.

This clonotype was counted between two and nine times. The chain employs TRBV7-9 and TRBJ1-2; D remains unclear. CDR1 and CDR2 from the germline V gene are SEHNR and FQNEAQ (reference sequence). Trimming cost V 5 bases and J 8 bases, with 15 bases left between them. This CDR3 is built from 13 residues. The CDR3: CASSPRAPWGYTF. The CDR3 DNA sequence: TGTGCCAGCAGCCCCCGGGCACCATGGGGCTACACCTTC.

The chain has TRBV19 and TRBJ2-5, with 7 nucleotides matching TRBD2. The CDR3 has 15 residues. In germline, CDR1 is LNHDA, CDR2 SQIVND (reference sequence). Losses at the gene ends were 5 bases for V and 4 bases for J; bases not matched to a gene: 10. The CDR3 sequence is CASSQPTSARETQYF. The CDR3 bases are TGTGCCAGTAGTCAACCAACTAGCGCAAGAGAGACCCAGTACTTC.

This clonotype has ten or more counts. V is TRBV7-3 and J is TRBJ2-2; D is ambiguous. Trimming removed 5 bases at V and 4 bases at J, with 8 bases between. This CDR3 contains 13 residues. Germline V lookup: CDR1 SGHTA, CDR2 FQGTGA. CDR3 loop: CASSRTITGELFF. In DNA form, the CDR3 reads TGTGCCAGCAGCCGTACTATCACCGGGGAGCTGTTTTTT.

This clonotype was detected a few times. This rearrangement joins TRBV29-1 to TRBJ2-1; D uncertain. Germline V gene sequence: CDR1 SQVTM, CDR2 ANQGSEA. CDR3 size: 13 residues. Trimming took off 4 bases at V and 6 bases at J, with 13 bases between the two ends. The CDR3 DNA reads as TGCAGCGTTGGTCGCAACCCTGGCAATGAGCAGTTCTTC. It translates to CSVGRNPGNEQFF.

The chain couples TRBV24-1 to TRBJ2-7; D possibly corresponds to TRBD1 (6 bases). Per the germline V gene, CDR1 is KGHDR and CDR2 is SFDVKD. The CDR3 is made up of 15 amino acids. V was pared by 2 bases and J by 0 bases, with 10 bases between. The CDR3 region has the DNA TGTGCCACCAGTGATTCTGCAGGGGACTCCTACGAGCAGTACTTC. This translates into CATSDSAGDSYEQYF.

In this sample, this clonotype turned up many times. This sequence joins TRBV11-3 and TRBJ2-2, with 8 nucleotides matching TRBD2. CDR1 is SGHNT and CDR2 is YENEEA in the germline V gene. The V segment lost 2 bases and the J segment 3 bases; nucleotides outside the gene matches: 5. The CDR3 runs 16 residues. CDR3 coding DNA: TGTGCCAGCAGCTTATCAGGACTAGCAGACACCGGGGAGCTGTTTTTT. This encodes CASSLSGLADTGELFF.

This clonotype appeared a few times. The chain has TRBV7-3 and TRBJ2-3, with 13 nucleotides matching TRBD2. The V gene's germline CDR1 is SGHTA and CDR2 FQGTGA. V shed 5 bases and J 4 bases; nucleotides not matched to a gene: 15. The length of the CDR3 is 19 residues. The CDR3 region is CASSLQPPTSGRSSDTQYF. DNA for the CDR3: TGTGCCAGCAGCCTCCAACCTCCGACTAGCGGGAGGTCTTCAGATACGCAGTATTTT. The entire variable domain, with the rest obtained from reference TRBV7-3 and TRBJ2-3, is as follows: GAGVSQTPSNKVTEKGKYVELRCDPISGHTALYWYRQSLGQGPEFLIYFQGTGAADDSGLPNDRFFAVRPEGSVSTLKIQRTERGDSAVYLCASSLQPPTSGRSSDTQYFGPGTRLTVL.

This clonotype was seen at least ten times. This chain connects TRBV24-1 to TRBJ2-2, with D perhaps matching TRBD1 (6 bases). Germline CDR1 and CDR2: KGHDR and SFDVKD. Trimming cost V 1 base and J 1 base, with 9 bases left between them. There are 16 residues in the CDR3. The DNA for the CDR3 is TGTGCCACCAGTGATTTTGTGACAGGGAACACCGGGGAGCTGTTTTTT. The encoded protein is CATSDFVTGNTGELFF.

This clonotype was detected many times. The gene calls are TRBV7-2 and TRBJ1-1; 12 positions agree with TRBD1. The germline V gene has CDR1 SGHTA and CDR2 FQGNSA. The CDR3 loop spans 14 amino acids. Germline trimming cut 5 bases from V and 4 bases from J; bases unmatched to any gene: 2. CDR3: CASSRGQGATEAFF. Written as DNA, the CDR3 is TGTGCCAGCAGCCGGGGACAGGGGGCCACTGAAGCTTTCTTT.

CDR3 DNA: TGTGCCAGCAGTTGGTCAGCAAGCACAGATACGCAGTATTTT. Its translation is CASSWSASTDTQYF. This chain connects TRBV27 to TRBJ2-3; unclear D gene. Germline V gene data show CDR1 as MNHEY and CDR2 as SMNVEV (reference sequence). The CDR3 has 14 residues. Trimming left V 4 bases short and J 0 bases short, with 8 bases between.

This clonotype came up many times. The CDR3 spells CASSVVWDSPLHF. The CDR3 DNA reads as TGTGCCAGCAGCGTAGTTTGGGATTCACCCCTCCACTTT. This chain links TRBV9 with TRBJ1-6, with D uncertain. This CDR3 has 13 amino acids. Trimming pared 0 bases from V and 8 bases from J, leaving 6 bases between. Per germline, CDR1 SGDLS and CDR2 YYNGEE.